This TCR beta chain comes out of a study of vaccination effects on CD4 cells after COVID-19 (dated by TCRdb to between 2021 and 2022). Regarding the study in general: Two doses of either the BNT162b2 or the mRNA-1273 mRNA SARS-CoV-2 vaccine were administered to participants. Altogether, approximately 10 COVID-19 convalescent patients and several SARS-CoV-2-naive healthy vaccine recipients made up the full study. SARS-CoV-2 spike-specific CD4+ TCR repertoires were compared before and after mRNA vaccination in COVID-19 convalescent patients and in infection-naive vaccine recipients. Cultures from other donors in the study were sequenced using the Oncomine TCR Beta short-read assay on an Illumina iSeq 100.

Broad study findings and their caveats: Both infection-induced and vaccine-induced clones contracted markedly at late post-vaccination timepoints, which is consistent with waning T cell responses. Among healthy vaccine recipients, nearly all vaccine-induced clones were SARS-CoV-2 mono-reactive, and just 1 of 255 was cross-reactive with common cold coronaviruses. Only a small number of convalescent patients were included, and no early post-infection timepoints were available, which limited the study.

For this clone: Its recognized antigen is unknown. Qualities for individual bases were not recorded, and no much larger clone is one base off.

The protocol used for the library was the immunoSEQ multiplex PCR assay. TCR beta CDR3 sequencing was performed on DNA from the cultured, isolated CD4+ T cells. The authors processed their data as follows. Non-productive TCR sequences were removed, reads were trimmed to the CDR3 region, and CDR3s of at least 7 amino acids were retained. Antigen-specific clonotypes were identified with the MANAFEST web app by comparing expansion in peptide wells against reference cultures. Positive clones required FDR<0.05 expansion versus reference and all other wells, odds ratio above 5, and frequency above 0.1% in two replicate wells. Cross-reactive clonotypes were defined as significantly expanded in SARS-CoV-2 spike wells and in at least one common cold coronavirus spike condition. Levenshtein distance calculated with the stringdist R package was used to assess CDR3 similarity, and unrooted trees were constructed with ape in R 3.6.1. Not all clones reach the TCRdb copy of this immuneACCESS table, which keeps in-frame sequences only. Checked studies attribute under half of the gap to unresolved V genes and leave the rest unexplained. The V and J calls and clone size are taken from that table; D and trimming were inferred from the DNA. This sample has about 8,900 clones in its table, and 65% to 75% of those were observed once. The ten largest clones add up to around 12% of the sample.

The CDR3 has 17 amino acids, counting the end cysteine and phenylalanine. Just the 51-base CDR3 DNA is kept, in frame starting at base 1. CDR1 SGHTA and CDR2 FQGNSA are derived from the germline V gene. The trim is 3 bases for V and 3 bases for J, with a gap of 17 bases between the germline ends. In the ViraFEST assay, PBMC were stimulated with viral peptide pools, and TCR sequencing was then used to find antigen-specific CD4+ T cell clonotypes based on their expansion. After approximately eleven days of culture, CD4+ T cells were isolated with the EasySep CD4+ T cell isolation kit. None of the healthy vaccine recipients had a prior SARS-CoV-2 infection, which was confirmed by nucleocapsid antibody tests that came back negative both before and after vaccination. Each well held two million PBMC cultured in IMDM containing around 5.1% human AB serum, 8.5 to 10 IU/ml IL-2 and gentamicin, along with around 11 ug/ml peptides. Half of the culture medium was replaced with fresh IL-2-containing medium on days 3 and 7. Unless otherwise noted, each peptide stimulation condition was cultured in triplicate wells. Using Ficoll-Paque Plus gradient centrifugation, PBMC were separated from whole blood and then either used fresh or cryopreserved at -140C. The overlapping peptide pools covered the spike proteins of SARS-CoV-2 as well as those of the common cold coronaviruses HCoV-NL63, HCoV-OC43 and HCoV-229E. The QIAamp micro DNA kit was used to extract genomic DNA from the cultured CD4+ T cells.

The input for sequencing was CD4+ T cells from PBMCs cultured with HCoV-229E spike peptides, taken before COVID-19 vaccination. The sample's cell subset or site label is to be understood as: HCoV-229E spike overlapping peptide pool stimulation. Recombination joined TRBV7-2 with TRBJ1-4; a confident D gene designation cannot be given. The clonotype originates from a human donor who received a COVID-19 vaccine. Read as DNA, the sequence is TGTGCCAGCAGCTTCTACTCGGCCGGTTCGGCTAATGAAAAACTGTTTTTT. The translation is CASSFYSAGSANEKLFF.